This TCR beta chain was found in a study of cytotoxic CD8 clonotypes in ibrutinib-treated CLL. The V end lost 0 bases, the J end lost 2 bases, and 12 bases lay between the germline ends. The CDR3 covers 16 residues. In germline, CDR1 is MGHRA, CDR2 YSYEKL. Produced via immunoSEQ multiplex PCR; TCRdb's table is partial and in-frame only. The table includes 40,000 to 50,000 clones, about 50% detected once. This sequence joins TRBV4-1 and TRBJ2-3; D is tentatively TRBD1 or TRBD2 (6 bases each). Material: PBMCs, obtained after 24 months of ibrutinib treatment. The origin of this receptor is a human donor with chronic lymphocytic leukemia. The CDR3 loop reads CASSQDEGGFTDTQYF. CDR3 DNA sequence: TGCGCCAGCAGCCAAGATGAGGGGGGCTTCACAGATACGCAGTATTTT.